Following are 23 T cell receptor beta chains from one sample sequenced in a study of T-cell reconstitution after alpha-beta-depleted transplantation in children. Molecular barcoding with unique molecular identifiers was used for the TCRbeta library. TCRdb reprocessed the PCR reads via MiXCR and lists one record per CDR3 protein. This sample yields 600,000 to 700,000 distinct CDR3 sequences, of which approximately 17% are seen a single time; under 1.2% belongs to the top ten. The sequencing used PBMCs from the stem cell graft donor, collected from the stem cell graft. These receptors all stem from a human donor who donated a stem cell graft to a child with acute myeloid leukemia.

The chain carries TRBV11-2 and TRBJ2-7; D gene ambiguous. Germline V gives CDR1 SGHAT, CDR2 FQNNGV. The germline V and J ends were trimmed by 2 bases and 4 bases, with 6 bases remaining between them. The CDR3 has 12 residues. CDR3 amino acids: CASSLFTYEQYV. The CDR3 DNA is TGTGCCAGCAGCTTATTCACGTACGAGCAGTACGTC.

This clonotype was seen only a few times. This chain's CDR3 is CASSPGLAGGWSTDTQYF. The CDR3, as DNA: TGTGCCAGCAGCCCGGGACTAGCGGGGGGGTGGAGCACAGATACGCAGTATTTT. This chain joins TRBV7-8 and TRBJ2-3, with 16 bases fitting TRBD2. With V trimmed by 5 bases and J by 0 bases, 5 bases remained unmatched. The CDR3 covers 18 residues. Looked up from germline, CDR1 is SGHVS and CDR2 is FQNEAQ.

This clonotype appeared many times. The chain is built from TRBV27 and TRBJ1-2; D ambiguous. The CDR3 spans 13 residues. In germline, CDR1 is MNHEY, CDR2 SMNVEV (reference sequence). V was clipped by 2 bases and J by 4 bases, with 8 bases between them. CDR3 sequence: CASSLVPSYGYTF. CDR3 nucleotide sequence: TGTGCCAGCAGTTTAGTCCCCTCCTATGGCTACACCTTC.

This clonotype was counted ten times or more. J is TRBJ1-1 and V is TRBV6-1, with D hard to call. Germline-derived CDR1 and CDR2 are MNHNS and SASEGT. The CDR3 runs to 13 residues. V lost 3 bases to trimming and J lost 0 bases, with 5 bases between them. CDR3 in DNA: TGTGCCAGCAGTGATGTACTGAACACTGAAGCTTTCTTT. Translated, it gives CASSDVLNTEAFF.

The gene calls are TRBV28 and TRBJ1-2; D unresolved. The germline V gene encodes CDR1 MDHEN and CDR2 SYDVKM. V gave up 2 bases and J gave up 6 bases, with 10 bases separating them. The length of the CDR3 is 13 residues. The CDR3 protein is CASSLTGEDGYTF. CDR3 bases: TGTGCCAGCAGTTTAACTGGGGAGGATGGCTACACCTTC.

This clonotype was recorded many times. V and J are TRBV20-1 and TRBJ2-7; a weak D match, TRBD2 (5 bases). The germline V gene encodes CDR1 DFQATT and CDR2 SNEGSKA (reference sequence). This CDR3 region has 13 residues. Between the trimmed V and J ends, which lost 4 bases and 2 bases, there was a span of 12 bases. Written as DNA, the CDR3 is TGCAGTGCTATAGAGGGCCGAACCTACGAGCAGTACTTC. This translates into CSAIEGRTYEQYF.

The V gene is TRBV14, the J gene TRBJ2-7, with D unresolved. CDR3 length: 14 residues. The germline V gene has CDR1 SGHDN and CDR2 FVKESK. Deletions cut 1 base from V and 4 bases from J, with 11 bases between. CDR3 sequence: CASSQVSGFYEQYF. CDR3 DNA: TGTGCCAGCAGCCAAGTCTCCGGGTTTTACGAGCAGTACTTC.

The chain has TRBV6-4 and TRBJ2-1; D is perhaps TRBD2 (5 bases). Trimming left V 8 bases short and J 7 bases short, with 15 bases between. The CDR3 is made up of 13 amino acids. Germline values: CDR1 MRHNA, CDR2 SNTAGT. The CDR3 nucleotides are TGTGCCAGCCGGACTCCCCCCACAAATGAGCAGTTCTTC. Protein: CASRTPPTNEQFF.

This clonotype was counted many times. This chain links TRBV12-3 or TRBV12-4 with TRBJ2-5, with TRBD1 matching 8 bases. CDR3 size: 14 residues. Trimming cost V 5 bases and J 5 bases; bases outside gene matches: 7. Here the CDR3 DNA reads TGTGCCAGCAGTCTCACAGGGGGTGTTGAGACCCAGTACTTC. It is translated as CASSLTGGVETQYF.

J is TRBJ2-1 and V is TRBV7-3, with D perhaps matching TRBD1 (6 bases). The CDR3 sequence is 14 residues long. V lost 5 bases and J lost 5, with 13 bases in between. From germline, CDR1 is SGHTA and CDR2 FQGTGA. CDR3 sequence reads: CASSPGQQNNEQFF. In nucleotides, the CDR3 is TGTGCCAGCAGCCCTGGACAGCAAAACAATGAGCAGTTCTTC. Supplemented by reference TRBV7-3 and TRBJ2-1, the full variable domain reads GAGVSQTPSNKVTEKGKYVELRCDPISGHTALYWYRQSLGQGPEFLIYFQGTGAADDSGLPNDRFFAVRPEGSVSTLKIQRTERGDSAVYLCASSPGQQNNEQFFGPGTRLTVL.

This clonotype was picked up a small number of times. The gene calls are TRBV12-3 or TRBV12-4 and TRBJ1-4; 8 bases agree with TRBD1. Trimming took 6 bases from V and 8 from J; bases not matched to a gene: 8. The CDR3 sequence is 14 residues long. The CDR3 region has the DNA TGTGCCAGCAGCCCGCGACAGGGGTTCGAAAAACTGTTTTTT. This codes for CASSPRQGFEKLFF.

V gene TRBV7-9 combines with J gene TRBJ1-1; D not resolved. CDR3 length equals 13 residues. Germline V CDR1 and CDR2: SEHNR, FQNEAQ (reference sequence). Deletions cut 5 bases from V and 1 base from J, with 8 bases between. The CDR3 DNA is TGTGCCAGCAGCAGGCCGTGGAACACTGAAGCTTTCTTT. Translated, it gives CASSRPWNTEAFF.

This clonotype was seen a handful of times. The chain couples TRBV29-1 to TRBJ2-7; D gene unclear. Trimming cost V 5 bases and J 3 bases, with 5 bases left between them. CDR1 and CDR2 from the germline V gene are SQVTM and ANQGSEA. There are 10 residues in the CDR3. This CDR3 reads CSVSDYEQYF. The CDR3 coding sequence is TGCAGCGTTTCGGACTACGAGCAGTACTTC.

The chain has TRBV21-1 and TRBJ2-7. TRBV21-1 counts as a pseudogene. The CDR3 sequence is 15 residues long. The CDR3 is CASSKVPASSYEQYV. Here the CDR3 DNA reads TGTGCCAGCAGCAAAGTGCCGGCCAGCTCCTACGAGCAGTACGTC.

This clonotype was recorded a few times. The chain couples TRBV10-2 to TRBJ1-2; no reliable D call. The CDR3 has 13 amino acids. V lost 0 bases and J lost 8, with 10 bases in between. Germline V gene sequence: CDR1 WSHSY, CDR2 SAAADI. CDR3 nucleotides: TGCGCCAGCAGTGAGTCGACCGGGTGGGGCTACACCTTC. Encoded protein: CASSESTGWGYTF.

Written as DNA, the CDR3 is TGTGCCAGCAGTCTGGATCGGGGTTACGAGCAGTACGTC. Residues: CASSLDRGYEQYV. The chain is built from TRBV6-2 or TRBV6-3 and TRBJ2-7, with D perhaps matching TRBD2 (5 bases). The CDR3 has 13 residues. From germline, CDR1 is MNHEY and CDR2 SVGEGT. V was cut by 5 bases and J by 4 bases, with 12 bases left in between.

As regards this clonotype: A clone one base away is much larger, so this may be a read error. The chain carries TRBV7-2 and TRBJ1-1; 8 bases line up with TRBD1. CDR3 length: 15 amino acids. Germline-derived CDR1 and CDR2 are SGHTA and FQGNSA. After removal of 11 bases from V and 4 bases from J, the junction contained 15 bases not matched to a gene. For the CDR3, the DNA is TGTGCCCGCAAGTATGCAGGGGGCGCGGGCACTGAAGCTTTCTTT. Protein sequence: CARKYAGGAGTEAFF.

In nucleotides, the CDR3 is TGTGCCACCAGCGGGAGGGCTAATGAAAAACTGTTTTTT. Translation gives CATSGRANEKLFF. The chain couples TRBV15 to TRBJ1-4; D unclear. Looked up from germline, CDR1 is LNHNV and CDR2 is YYDKDF (reference sequence). With 5 bases removed from V and 3 bases from J, the gap between germline ends came to 7 bases. This CDR3 spans 13 amino acids.

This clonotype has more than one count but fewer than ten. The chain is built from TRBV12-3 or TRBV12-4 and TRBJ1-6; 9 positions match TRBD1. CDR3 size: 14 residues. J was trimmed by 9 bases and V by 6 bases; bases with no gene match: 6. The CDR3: CASSLGQGPSPLHF. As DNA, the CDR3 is TGTGCCAGCAGCCTGGGACAGGGCCCTTCACCCCTCCACTTT.

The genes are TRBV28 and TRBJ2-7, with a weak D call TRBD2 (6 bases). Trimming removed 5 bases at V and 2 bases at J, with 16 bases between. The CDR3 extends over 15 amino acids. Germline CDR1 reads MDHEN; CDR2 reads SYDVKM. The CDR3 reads CASSTTGDGTYEQYV. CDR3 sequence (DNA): TGTGCCAGCAGTACCACGGGGGACGGTACCTACGAGCAGTACGTC.

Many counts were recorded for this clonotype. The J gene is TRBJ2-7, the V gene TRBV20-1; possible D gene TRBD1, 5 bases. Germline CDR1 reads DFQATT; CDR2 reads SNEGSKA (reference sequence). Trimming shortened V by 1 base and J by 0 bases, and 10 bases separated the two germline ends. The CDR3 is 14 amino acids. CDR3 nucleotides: TGCAGTGCTAGAGTACAGGCTGGCTCCTACGAGCAGTACGTC. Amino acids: CSARVQAGSYEQYV.

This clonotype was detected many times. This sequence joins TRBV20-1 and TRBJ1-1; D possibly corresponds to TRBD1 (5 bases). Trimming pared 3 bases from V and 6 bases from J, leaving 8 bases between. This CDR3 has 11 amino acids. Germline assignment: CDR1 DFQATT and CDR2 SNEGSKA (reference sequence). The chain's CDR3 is CSARLGPEAFF. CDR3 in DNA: TGCAGTGCTAGGTTGGGGCCTGAAGCTTTCTTT.

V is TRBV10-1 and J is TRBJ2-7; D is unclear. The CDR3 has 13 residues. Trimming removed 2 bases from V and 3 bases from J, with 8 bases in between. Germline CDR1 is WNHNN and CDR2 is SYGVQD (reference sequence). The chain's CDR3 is CASSEKYSYEQYF. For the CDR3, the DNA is TGCGCCAGCAGTGAGAAGTACAGCTACGAGCAGTACTTC.